The sequence of this T cell receptor beta chain was determined in a study of blood T cell repertoires in COVID-19. On the study more broadly: COVID-19 samples, acute and convalescent, were from the United States, Italy and Spain. PBMCs, B-cell-depleted T cells, or T cells were the source of the cDNA or gDNA that made up the material.

Germline values: CDR1 MNHEY, CDR2 SVGEGT. The CDR3 has 15 residues. Trimming stripped 5 bases from V and 2 bases from J, with 13 bases between. Source study methods: Reference gene primer amplification yielded estimated nucleated cell counts. Some clones are missing from TCRdb's copy, which holds only in-frame ones; the method was immunoSEQ multiplex PCR. That table furnishes V, J and clone size, whereas the DNA furnished D and trimming. Altogether about 200,000 clones are present, about 88% being singletons, with the ten largest covering about 6.3%. This sequence joins TRBV6-2 or TRBV6-3 and TRBJ1-3; D is perhaps TRBD1 (6 bases). The sample comprised peripheral blood. This sequence was found in a man in his forties with active or convalescent COVID-19. The DNA for the CDR3 is TGTGCCAGCAGTAAACAGGGATCGACTGGAAACACCATATATTTT. Its protein is CASSKQGSTGNTIYF.